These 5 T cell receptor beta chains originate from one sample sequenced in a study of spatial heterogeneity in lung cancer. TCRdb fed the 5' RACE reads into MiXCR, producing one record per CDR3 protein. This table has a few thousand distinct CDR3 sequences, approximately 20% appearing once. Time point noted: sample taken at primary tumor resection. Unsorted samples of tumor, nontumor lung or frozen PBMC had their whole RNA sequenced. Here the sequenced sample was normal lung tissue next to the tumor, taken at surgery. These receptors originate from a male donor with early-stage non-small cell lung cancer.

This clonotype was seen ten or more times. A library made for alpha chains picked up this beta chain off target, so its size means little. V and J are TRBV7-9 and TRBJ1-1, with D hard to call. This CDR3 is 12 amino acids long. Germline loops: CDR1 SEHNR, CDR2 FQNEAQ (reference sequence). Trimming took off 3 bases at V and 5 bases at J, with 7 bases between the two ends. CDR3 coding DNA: TGTGCCAGCAGCTTTACAGAGACTGAAGCTTTCTTT. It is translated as CASSFTETEAFF.

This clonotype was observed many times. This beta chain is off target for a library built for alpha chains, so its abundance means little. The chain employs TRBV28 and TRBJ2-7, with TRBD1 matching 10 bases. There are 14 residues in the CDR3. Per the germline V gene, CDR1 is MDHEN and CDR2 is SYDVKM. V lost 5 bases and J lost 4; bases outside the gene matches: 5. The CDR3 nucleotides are TGTGCCAGCAGTGGGGACAGGGGCCGGTACGAGCAGTACTTC. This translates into CASSGDRGRYEQYF. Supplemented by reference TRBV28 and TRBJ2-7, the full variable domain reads DVKVTQSSRYLVKRTGEKVFLECVQDMDHENMFWYRQDPGLGLRLIYFSYDVKMKEKGDIPEGYSVSREKKERFSLILESASTNQTSMYLCASSGDRGRYEQYFGPGTRLTVT.

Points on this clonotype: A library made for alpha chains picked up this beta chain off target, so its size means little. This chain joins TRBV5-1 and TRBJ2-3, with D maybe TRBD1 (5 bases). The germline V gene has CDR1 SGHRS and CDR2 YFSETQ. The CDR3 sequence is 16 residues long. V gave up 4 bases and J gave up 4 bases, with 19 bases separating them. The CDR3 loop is CASSLAPTEQADTQYF. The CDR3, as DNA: TGCGCCAGCAGCCTGGCCCCCACAGAACAGGCAGATACGCAGTATTTT.

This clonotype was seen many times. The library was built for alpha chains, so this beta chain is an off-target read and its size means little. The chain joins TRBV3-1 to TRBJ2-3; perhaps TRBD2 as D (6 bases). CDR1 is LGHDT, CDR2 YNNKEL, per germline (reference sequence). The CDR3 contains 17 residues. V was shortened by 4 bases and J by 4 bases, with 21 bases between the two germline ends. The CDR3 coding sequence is TGTGCCAGCAGCCCCCAGTCCCCCAGCGGGTATGCAGATACGCAGTATTTT. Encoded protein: CASSPQSPSGYADTQYF.

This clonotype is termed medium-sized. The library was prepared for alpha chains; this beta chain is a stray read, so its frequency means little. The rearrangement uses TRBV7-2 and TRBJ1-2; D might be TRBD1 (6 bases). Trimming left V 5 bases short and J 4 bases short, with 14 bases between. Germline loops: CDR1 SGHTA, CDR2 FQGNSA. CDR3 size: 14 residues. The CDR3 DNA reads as TGTGCCAGCAGCCCCGACAGGAGCAGCTATGGCTACACCTTC. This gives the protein CASSPDRSSYGYTF.